The rows below give T cell receptor beta chains drawn from one sample of a study of cytomegalovirus exposure and HLA in healthy donors. Profiled with immunoSEQ multiplex PCR; TCRdb holds only in-frame clones, not every one. The sample consists of just under 95,000 clones, roughly 86% of them appearing once. The specimen sequenced was PBMCs. Receptors were obtained from a human donor in good health. CDR3s include the opening cysteine and the closing phenylalanine or tryptophan. D genes are given only for firm matches. The size entry is marked missing in some rows and otherwise reads once, few, many or a size class.

abundance	d_gene	v_gene	j_gene	CDR3aa	CDR3nt
-	-	TRBV18	TRBJ1-1	CASSPERMNTEAFF	TGTGCCAGCTCACCGGAGCGGATGAACACTGAAGCTTTCTTT
-	TRBD2	TRBV4-2	TRBJ2-2	CASSQVSSGFANTGELFF	TGTGCCAGCAGCCAAGTATCTAGCGGGTTCGCGAACACCGGGGAGCTGTTTTTT
-	-	TRBV5-8	TRBJ1-1	CASSLSRLNTEAFF	TGTGCCAGCAGCTTGTCCAGATTGAACACTGAAGCTTTCTTT
few	TRBD1	TRBV9	TRBJ1-2	CASSVTGDGYTF	TGTGCCAGCAGCGTCACAGGGGATGGCTACACCTTC
-	-	TRBV7-2	TRBJ2-5	CASSLGQQETQYF	TGTGCCAGCAGCTTAGGTCAGCAAGAGACCCAGTACTTC
-	-	TRBV7-9	TRBJ1-1	CASSLVEGMNTEAFF	TGTGCCAGCAGCTTAGTTGAGGGAATGAACACTGAAGCTTTCTTT
-	-	TRBV25-1	TRBJ2-3	CASSRGTDTQYF	TGTGCCAGCAGCCGGGGGACAGATACGCAGTATTTT
-	TRBD1	TRBV7-7	TRBJ2-5	CASSLRDRGLETQYF	TGTGCTAGCAGCTTAAGGGACAGGGGGTTGGAGACCCAGTACTTC
-	TRBD1	TRBV7-2	TRBJ1-4	CASSPRRAGGKEKLFF	TGTGCCAGCAGCCCCCGCCGGGCAGGGGGCAAAGAAAAACTGTTTTTT
-	-	TRBV4-1	TRBJ1-1	CASSQGPGVAEAFF	TGCGCCAGCAGCCAAGGTCCAGGGGTGGCCGAAGCTTTCTTT
-	TRBD1	TRBV15	TRBJ1-2	CATSRDSRGTGNYGYTF	TGTGCCACCAGCAGAGACTCGAGGGGGACAGGGAACTATGGCTACACCTTC
-	-	TRBV7-9	TRBJ2-1	CASSLGGDERYNEQFF	TGTGCCAGCAGCTTAGGGGGGGATGAACGCTACAATGAGCAGTTCTTC
-	TRBD1	TRBV5-5	TRBJ1-4	CASSINQGASGEKLFF	TGTGCCAGCAGCATCAACCAGGGGGCTTCCGGGGAAAAACTGTTTTTT
few	-	TRBV7-8	TRBJ1-6	CASSLGRGPRVPLHF	TGTGCCAGCAGCTTAGGGCGGGGGCCAAGGGTACCCCTCCACTTT
-	TRBD1	TRBV19	TRBJ2-7	CASNDRGREQYF	TGTGCCAGTAACGACAGGGGGCGCGAGCAGTACTTC
-	-	TRBV15	TRBJ1-3	CATSREGGSTIYF	TGTGCCACCAGCAGAGAAGGGGGAAGCACCATATATTTT
-	TRBD2	TRBV6-1	TRBJ2-5	CASSENRASGPSFGTQYF	TGTGCCAGCAGTGAAAATCGGGCTAGCGGGCCATCATTTGGGACCCAGTACTTC
-	TRBD1	TRBV16	TRBJ2-5	CASSPGTGPETQYF	TGTGCCAGCAGCCCGGGGACAGGGCCAGAGACCCAGTACTTC
-	TRBD1	TRBV11-2	TRBJ2-7	CASSLEVRQGASYEQYF	TGTGCCAGCAGCTTAGAGGTTAGGCAGGGGGCCTCCTACGAGCAGTACTTC
-	-	TRBV19	TRBJ2-7	CASSNEGVFEQYF	TGTGCCAGTAGCAACGAGGGGGTGTTCGAGCAGTACTTC
-	-	TRBV7-8	TRBJ2-4	CASSFSLLAKNIQYF	TGTGCCAGCAGCTTCTCCCTACTGGCCAAAAACATTCAGTACTTC
-	-	TRBV7-9	TRBJ1-2	CASSLGADFYGYTF	TGTGCCAGCAGCTTAGGGGCAGATTTCTATGGCTACACCTTC
-	TRBD2	TRBV14	TRBJ2-5	CASSQDRGLAGGPGETQYF	TGTGCCAGCAGCCAAGATCGGGGCTTGGCGGGAGGGCCCGGAGAGACCCAGTACTTC
-	-	TRBV4-3	TRBJ1-6	CASSQALGRSPLHF	TGCGCCAGCAGCCAAGCTTTGGGGAGATCACCCCTCCACTTT
-	TRBD1	TRBV6-5	TRBJ2-7	CASSRQGREYEQYF	TGTGCCAGCAGCCGACAGGGACGAGAGTACGAGCAGTACTTC
-	TRBD2	TRBV27	TRBJ2-3	CASAPGLGGPDTQYF	TGTGCCAGCGCCCCGGGACTAGGGGGTCCAGATACGCAGTATTTT
-	TRBD2	TRBV19	TRBJ2-7	CASSIVGGSIYEQYF	TGTGCCAGTAGTATAGTGGGGGGGTCGATCTACGAGCAGTACTTC
-	-	TRBV27	TRBJ2-7	CASRDRGGGTYEQYF	TGTGCCAGTCGTGACAGGGGAGGGGGTACCTACGAGCAGTACTTC
-	-	TRBV29-1	TRBJ2-5	CSVEDPPGEETQYF	TGCAGCGTTGAAGATCCACCAGGGGAAGAGACCCAGTACTTC
-	-	TRBV28	TRBJ1-1	CASNHRGGFTEAFF	TGTGCCAGCAATCACCGGGGGGGATTCACTGAAGCTTTCTTT
-	TRBD1	TRBV7-9	TRBJ1-1	CASSPTGGTNTEAFF	TGTGCCAGCAGTCCCACAGGGGGCACGAACACTGAAGCTTTCTTT
-	TRBD1	TRBV11-2	TRBJ1-4	CASSSYRGLNEKLFF	TGTGCCAGCAGCTCCTACAGGGGGTTGAATGAAAAACTGTTTTTT
-	-	TRBV30	TRBJ2-5	CAWRGGVGAQYF	TGTGCCTGGAGAGGCGGGGTGGGGGCCCAGTACTTC
-	-	TRBV30	TRBJ1-4	CAWRGRRGEKLFF	TGTGCCTGGAGGGGGCGCCGTGGTGAAAAACTGTTTTTT
-	TRBD1	TRBV6-5	TRBJ2-7	CASKIGTGGTYEQYF	TGTGCCAGCAAGATCGGGACAGGGGGAACGTACGAGCAGTACTTC
-	TRBD2	TRBV7-2	TRBJ2-2	CASSPIAGASNTGELFF	TGTGCCAGCAGCCCCATAGCGGGGGCCTCGAACACCGGGGAGCTGTTTTTT
-	TRBD2	TRBV10-3	TRBJ2-7	CAILAGDSYEQYF	TGTGCCATCCTAGCGGGGGATTCCTACGAGCAGTACTTC
-	TRBD1	TRBV27	TRBJ1-2	CASSSLGTGLYGYTF	TGTGCCAGCAGTTCCCTCGGGACAGGGTTATATGGCTACACCTTC
-	-	TRBV6-4	TRBJ1-1	CASSAGVNTEAFF	TGTGCCAGCAGTGCAGGGGTGAACACTGAAGCTTTCTTT
-	TRBD1	TRBV25-1	TRBJ1-2	CASSLRQGNGYTF	TGTGCCAGCAGTTTACGACAGGGAAATGGCTACACCTTC
-	-	TRBV7-6	TRBJ2-1	CASSPTSNSYNEQFF	TGTGCCAGCAGCCCTACTAGTAACTCCTACAATGAGCAGTTCTTC
few	-	TRBV9	TRBJ1-1	CASSVATVMNTEAFF	TGTGCCAGCAGCGTAGCGACAGTTATGAACACTGAAGCTTTCTTT
-	-	TRBV25-1	TRBJ2-7	CASSDWGVRDEQYF	TGTGCCAGCAGTGACTGGGGAGTTAGGGACGAGCAGTACTTC
-	-	TRBV5-1	TRBJ2-3	CASSLGRASTDTQYF	TGCGCCAGCAGCTTGGGGCGGGCTAGCACAGATACGCAGTATTTT
-	TRBD1	TRBV6-5	TRBJ1-2	CASSYGQGPNYGYTF	TGTGCCAGCAGTTACGGACAGGGCCCTAACTATGGCTACACCTTC
few	TRBD1	TRBV5-1	TRBJ1-1	CASRTGQNTEAFF	TGCGCCAGTCGGACAGGGCAGAACACTGAAGCTTTCTTT
-	TRBD2	TRBV28	TRBJ2-7	CASSPWTSGSYEQYF	TGTGCCAGCAGCCCCTGGACTAGCGGATCCTACGAGCAGTACTTC
-	TRBD1	TRBV6-5	TRBJ1-4	CASSGQGREKLFF	TGTGCCAGCAGTGGACAGGGTCGAGAAAAACTGTTTTTT